This T cell receptor (beta chain) came from a study of human T cells and chemical hapten exposure. Study summary: Patches that contained 0.01% DPC were applied to the upper back and read at 6 days. Per-sample TCR yield variation was attributed mainly to small pooled library volume differences. Study-wide points: Sensitizing to DPC left TCRs with a frequency above 1 in 1000 unaltered.

MiXCR, run by TCRdb on the RACE reads, gives a single entry per CDR3 protein. The table lists about 89,000 distinct CDR3 sequences, 10% to 15% of them singletons. Turning to this clonotype: Its target is not known.

The J segment lost 0 bases and the V segment lost 1 base, leaving 8 bases of the junction unmatched. The CDR3 extends over 18 amino acids. Germline CDR1 is MGHRA and CDR2 is YSYEKL. As for time point: patch test 3, about 24 weeks after DPC sensitization. Treatment here: therapeutic diphenylcyclopropenone sensitization with weekly scalp DPC. The chain has TRBV4-1 and TRBJ2-4; TRBD2 agrees at 8 bases. The sample in question was whole blood, obtained in connection with sensitization to the hapten diphenylcyclopropenone (DPC). This sequence originates from a woman in her fifties or sixties with alopecia areata. Some clones in this sample may be carry-over from other donors' samples. The CDR3 protein is CASSQGVLADLAKNIQYF. The CDR3 region has the DNA TGCGCCAGCAGCCAAGGCGTACTAGCGGACCTAGCCAAAAACATTCAGTACTTC.